This TCR beta chain was sequenced during a study of CD8 T cells in Susac syndrome. cDNA came from roughly 0.53 to 1 ug RNA primed by random hexamers. Via MiXCR, TCRdb re-called the immunoSEQ multiplex PCR reads, giving one row per CDR3 protein. There are more than 65,000 distinct CDR3 sequences in the sample; around 95% occur only once, and about 0.25% lies in the top ten. The study sequenced TCR beta in blood CD8+ and CD4+ T cells. CDR1 SGHRS and CDR2 YFSETQ come from the germline V gene. The length of the CDR3 is 14 residues. The V end was cut by 0 bases, the J end by 7 bases, with 11 bases between.

The TCR was taken from a human donor in good health. This chain connects TRBV5-1 to TRBJ1-5; D is unclear. Material for sequencing was CD8+ T cells from PBMCs. The CDR3 DNA follows: TGCGCCAGCAGCTTGGAGGGCCTTGGGCAGCCCCAGCATTTT. Protein: CASSLEGLGQPQHF.